Detailed here is one T cell receptor (beta chain). Its antigen is undetermined. Each CDR3 protein gets one entry after TCRdb re-called the 5' RACE reads with MiXCR. There are nearly 650,000 distinct CDR3 sequences in the sample; roughly 7.2% occur only once, and around 1.6% lies in the top ten. Germline V lookup: CDR1 SQVTM, CDR2 ANQGSEA. This CDR3 is 14 amino acids long. V dropped 7 bases and J dropped 3 bases, with 15 bases sitting between them. This entry belongs to a study of identical twins. Points from the study as a whole: In zero-insertion analyses, partial confounding could arise from invariant MAIT and iNKT cells.

The same data also contributed to another study, on yellow fever vaccine responses in identical twins. According to that study: Twins reportedly mounted vaccine T cell responses that seemed partly convergent, partly personalized.

The chain combines TRBV29-1 with TRBJ1-4; TRBD1 might be the D (6 bases). Sequences were obtained from PBMCs. The TCR was taken from a woman between 18 and 29 years old in good health. CDR3 DNA sequence: TGCAGCGGGGGGGAACAGGGACCTAATGAAAAACTGTTTTTT. Protein: CSGGEQGPNEKLFF. Filled out from reference TRBV29-1 and TRBJ1-4, the complete variable domain reads SAVISQKPSRDICQRGTSLTIQCQVDSQVTMMFWYRQQPGQSLTLIATANQGSEATYESGFVIDKFPISRPNLTFSTLTVSNMSPEDSSIYLCSGGEQGPNEKLFFGSGTQLSVL.